The 15 T cell receptor beta chains reported below all come from one sample, sequenced in a study of CD8 T cells in ankylosing spondylitis. Findings and caveats of the study: One TCR beta motif, made up of roughly eight highly homologous variants, appeared characteristic of ankylosing spondylitis blood.

Which antigens these TCRs recognize remains unknown. TCRdb passed the 5' RACE reads through MiXCR, listing each CDR3 protein once. Altogether 220,000 or so distinct CDR3 sequences are present, around 19% being singletons, with the ten largest covering more than 40%. Sample: blood, either unsorted or a sorted T cell fraction (not recorded which). Receptors originate from a male donor with ankylosing spondylitis.

The chain is built from TRBV27 and TRBJ2-2; TRBD2 matches at 7 bases. There are 16 residues in the CDR3. The germline CDR1 and CDR2 sequences are MNHEY and SMNVEV (reference sequence). Losses at the gene ends were 6 bases for V and 0 bases for J; bases not matched to a gene: 7. The CDR3 region is CASRWGGNANTGELFF. CDR3 nucleotide sequence: TGTGCCAGCAGGTGGGGGGGAAACGCGAACACCGGGGAGCTGTTTTTT.

As regards this clonotype: Because it lacks the conserved phenylalanine or tryptophan at the end, this CDR3 is likely a read error. The chain uses TRBV4-3 and TRBJ1-4, with D hard to call. CDR3 length: 16 amino acids. Trimming pared 0 bases from V and 2 bases from J, leaving 10 bases between. The germline V gene has CDR1 LGHNA and CDR2 YSLEER. CDR3 DNA: TGCGCCAGCAGCCAAGATGGGGTCGAGACTAATGAAAAACTGTTTTCT. It yields the protein CASSQDGVETNEKLFS.

This clonotype was seen many times. The chain is built from TRBV12-3 or TRBV12-4 and TRBJ2-5, with D perhaps TRBD2 (6 bases). Trimming removed 4 bases at V and 3 bases at J, with 9 bases between. The CDR3 consists of 13 residues. CDR3: CASSSTGEETQYF. The CDR3 coding sequence is TGTGCCAGCAGTTCGACGGGGGAAGAGACCCAGTACTTC.

This rearrangement joins TRBV5-5 to TRBJ2-7; D unclear. Germline-derived CDR1 and CDR2 are SGHKS and YYEKEE (reference sequence). The CDR3 covers 13 residues. V was cut by 4 bases and J by 4 bases, with 12 bases left in between. The CDR3 DNA sequence: TGTGCCAGCAGCCCTACTGTACGTTACGAGCAGTACTTC. The encoded protein is CASSPTVRYEQYF.

The chain is built from TRBV5-6 and TRBJ2-1, with 13 positions matching TRBD2. Germline CDR1 reads SGHDT; CDR2 reads YYEEEE. The CDR3 is made up of 16 amino acids. V lost 2 bases to trimming and J lost 8 bases; unmatched junction nucleotides: 7. The CDR3 here is CASSFWTSGSRYEQFF. DNA of the CDR3: TGTGCCAGCAGCTTTTGGACTAGCGGGAGTAGGTATGAGCAGTTCTTC.

This rearrangement joins TRBV6-2 or TRBV6-3 to TRBJ2-1; 11 nucleotides agree with TRBD2. Unmatched junction bases numbered 10, after V lost 1 base and J lost 8 bases. The germline V gene has CDR1 MNHEY and CDR2 SVGEGT. The CDR3 runs to 17 residues. The CDR3 loop is CASSYLLAGGPVYEQFF. As DNA, the CDR3 is TGTGCCAGCAGTTACTTGCTAGCGGGAGGCCCTGTCTATGAGCAGTTCTTC.

For the CDR3, the DNA is TGTGCCAGCAAGGCTAGCAGTAACACCGGGGAGCTGTTTTTT. Residues: CASKASSNTGELFF. The V call is TRBV9, the J call TRBJ2-2; maybe TRBD2 (5 bases). CDR1 and CDR2 (germline): SGDLS, YYNGEE. V shed 6 bases and J shed 2 bases, with 11 bases lying between them. The CDR3 loop spans 14 amino acids.

This chain joins TRBV4-1 and TRBJ2-3; D gene unclear. CDR1 MGHRA and CDR2 YSYEKL come from the germline V gene. This CDR3 region has 16 residues. Trimming took off 4 bases at V and 4 bases at J, with 18 bases between the two ends. The CDR3 coding sequence is TGCGCCAGCAGCCCCTACCCCATCGGACCCGCAGATACGCAGTATTTT. Its protein is CASSPYPIGPADTQYF.

The chain's CDR3 is CASSDFEGIQYF. The CDR3 nucleotides are TGTGCCAGCTCGGACTTCGAGGGCATTCAGTACTTC. The rearrangement links TRBV9 to TRBJ2-4; possibly TRBD2 for D (5 bases). The CDR3 extends over 12 amino acids. Germline V gene lookup returns CDR1 SGDLS and CDR2 YYNGEE. The ends were cut back, 7 bases at V and 9 bases at J, with 14 bases in the middle.

This clonotype was counted only a few times. This sequence joins TRBV29-1 and TRBJ1-1, with D maybe TRBD1 (5 bases). V lost 7 bases to trimming and J lost 7 bases, with 10 bases between them. The CDR3 runs 10 residues. Germline V gives CDR1 SQVTM, CDR2 ANQGSEA. The CDR3 reads CSAGWGEAFF. The CDR3 DNA sequence: TGCAGCGCAGGGTGGGGTGAAGCTTTCTTT.

Ten or more counts support this clonotype. The chain employs TRBV4-1 and TRBJ2-7, with 9 bases lining up with TRBD1. Losses at the gene ends were 2 bases for V and 6 bases for J; bases not matched to a gene: 11. The CDR3 sequence is 16 residues long. CDR1 is MGHRA and CDR2 is YSYEKL in the germline V gene. The CDR3 DNA sequence: TGCGCCAGCAGCCAACACCCGGGACAGGGTTTTCTCGAGCAGTACTTC. Protein product: CASSQHPGQGFLEQYF.

This clonotype was found a few times. Here the CDR3 DNA reads TGTGCCAGCAGCTCCCAGGATGGGATCGCCGGGGAGCTGTTTTTT. Its protein is CASSSQDGIAGELFF. The genes are TRBV7-9 and TRBJ2-2; D remains unclear. In germline, CDR1 is SEHNR, CDR2 FQNEAQ (reference sequence). This CDR3 has 15 amino acids. V lost 4 bases and J 6 bases, leaving 15 bases between the germline ends.

DNA for the CDR3: TGTGCCAGCAGCCACCCCCGGGGGACAGACACTCACTTTGGCTACACCTTC. It encodes CASSHPRGTDTHFGYTF. This chain joins TRBV7-9 and TRBJ1-2; 7 positions match TRBD1. Per the germline V gene, CDR1 is SEHNR and CDR2 is FQNEAQ (reference sequence). CDR3 length: 17 residues. Trimming took 5 bases from V and 7 from J; bases not matched to a gene: 19.

The table lists this clonotype with a few counts. V and J are TRBV10-3 and TRBJ2-7, with 11 bases lining up with TRBD2. Trimming took 3 bases from V and 3 from J; bases not matched to a gene: 7. Germline V lookup: CDR1 ENHRY, CDR2 SYGVKD. The CDR3 covers 16 residues. As DNA, the CDR3 is TGTGCCATCAGTGACCCCGGGACTAGCGGATACTACGAGCAGTACTTC. This codes for CAISDPGTSGYYEQYF.

The chain couples TRBV7-6 to TRBJ2-7; D call uncertain. CDR1 and CDR2 from the germline V gene are SGHVS and FNYEAQ. Trimming shortened V by 5 bases and J by 0 bases, and 17 bases separated the two germline ends. CDR3 length equals 16 residues. The CDR3 DNA reads as TGTGCCAGCAGCCCCCACCATACCTTAAACTCCTACGAGCAGTACTTC. Residues: CASSPHHTLNSYEQYF.